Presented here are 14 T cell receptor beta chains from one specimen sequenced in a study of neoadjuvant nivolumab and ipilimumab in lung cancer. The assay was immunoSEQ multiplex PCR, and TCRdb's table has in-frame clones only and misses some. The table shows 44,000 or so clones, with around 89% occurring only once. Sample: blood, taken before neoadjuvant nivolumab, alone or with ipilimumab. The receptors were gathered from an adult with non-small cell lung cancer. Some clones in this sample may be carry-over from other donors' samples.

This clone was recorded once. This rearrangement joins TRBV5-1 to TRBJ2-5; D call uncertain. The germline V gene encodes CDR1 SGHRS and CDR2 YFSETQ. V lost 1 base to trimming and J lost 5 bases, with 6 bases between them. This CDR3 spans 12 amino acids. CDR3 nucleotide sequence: TGCGCCAGCAGCTTGACGCTGGAGACCCAGTACTTC. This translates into CASSLTLETQYF.

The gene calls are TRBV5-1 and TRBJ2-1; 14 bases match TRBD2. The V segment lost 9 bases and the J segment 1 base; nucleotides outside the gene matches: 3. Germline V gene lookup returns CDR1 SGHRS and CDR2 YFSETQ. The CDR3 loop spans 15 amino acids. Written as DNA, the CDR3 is TGCGCCACCGGACTAGCGGGAGGATCCTACAATGAGCAGTTCTTC. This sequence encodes CATGLAGGSYNEQFF.

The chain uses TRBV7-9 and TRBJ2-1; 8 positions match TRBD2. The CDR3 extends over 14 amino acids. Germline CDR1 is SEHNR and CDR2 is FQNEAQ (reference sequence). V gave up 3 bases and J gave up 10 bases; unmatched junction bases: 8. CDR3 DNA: TGTGCCAGCAGCTTTAGCGGGGAGGGCAGGGAGCAGTTCTTC. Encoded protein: CASSFSGEGREQFF.

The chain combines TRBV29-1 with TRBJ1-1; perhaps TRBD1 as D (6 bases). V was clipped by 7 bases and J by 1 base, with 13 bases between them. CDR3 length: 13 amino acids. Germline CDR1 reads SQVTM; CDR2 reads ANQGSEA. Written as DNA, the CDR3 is TGCAGCGCACAGAGAGGGGGGAACACTGAAGCTTTCTTT. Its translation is CSAQRGGNTEAFF. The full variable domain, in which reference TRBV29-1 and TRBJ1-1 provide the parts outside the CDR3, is SAVISQKPSRDICQRGTSLTIQCQVDSQVTMMFWYRQQPGQSLTLIATANQGSEATYESGFVIDKFPISRPNLTFSTLTVSNMSPEDSSIYLCSAQRGGNTEAFFGQGTRLTVV.

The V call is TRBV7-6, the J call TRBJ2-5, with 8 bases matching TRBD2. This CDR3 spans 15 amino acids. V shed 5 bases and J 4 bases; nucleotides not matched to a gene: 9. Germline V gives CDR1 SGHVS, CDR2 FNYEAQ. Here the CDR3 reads CASSLRLASGETQYF. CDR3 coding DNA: TGTGCCAGCAGCCTGCGACTAGCGAGTGGAGAGACCCAGTACTTC. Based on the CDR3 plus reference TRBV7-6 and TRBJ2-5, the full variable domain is GAGVSQSPRYKVTKRGQDVALRCDPISGHVSLYWYRQALGQGPEFLTYFNYEAQQDKSGLPNDRFSAERPEGSISTLTIQRTEQRDSAMYRCASSLRLASGETQYFGPGTRLLVL.

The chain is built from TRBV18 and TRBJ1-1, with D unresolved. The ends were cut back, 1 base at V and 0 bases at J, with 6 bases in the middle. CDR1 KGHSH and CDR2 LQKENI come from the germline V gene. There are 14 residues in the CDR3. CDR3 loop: CASSPLTVNTEAFF. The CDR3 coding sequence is TGTGCCAGCTCACCACTGACGGTGAACACTGAAGCTTTCTTT.

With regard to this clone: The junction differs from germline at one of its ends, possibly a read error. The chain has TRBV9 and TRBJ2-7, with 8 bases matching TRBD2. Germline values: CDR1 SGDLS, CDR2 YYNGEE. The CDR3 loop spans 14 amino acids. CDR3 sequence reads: CASSPSPTSEVWNF. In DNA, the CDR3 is TGTGCCAGCAGCCCATCCCCGACTAGCGAGGTATGGAACTTC.

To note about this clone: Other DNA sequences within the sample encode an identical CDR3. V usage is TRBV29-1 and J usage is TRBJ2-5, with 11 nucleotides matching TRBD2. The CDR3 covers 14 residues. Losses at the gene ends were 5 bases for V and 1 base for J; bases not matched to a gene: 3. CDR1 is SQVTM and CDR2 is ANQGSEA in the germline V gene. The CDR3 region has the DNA TGCAGCGTTAGTGGGACTAGCGGCCAAGAGACCCAGTACTTC. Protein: CSVSGTSGQETQYF.

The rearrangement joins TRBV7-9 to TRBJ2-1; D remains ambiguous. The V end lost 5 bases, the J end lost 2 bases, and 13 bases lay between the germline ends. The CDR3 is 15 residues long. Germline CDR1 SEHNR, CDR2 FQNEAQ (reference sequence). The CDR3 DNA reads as TGTGCCAGCAGCCCATTGGGGTCAACCTACAATGAGCAGTTCTTC. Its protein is CASSPLGSTYNEQFF.

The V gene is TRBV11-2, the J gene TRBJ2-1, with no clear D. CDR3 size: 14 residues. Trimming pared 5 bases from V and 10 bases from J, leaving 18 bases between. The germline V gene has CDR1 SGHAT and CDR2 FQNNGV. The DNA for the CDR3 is TGTGCCAGCAGCCCGGGTGGCGGAGAATGGGAGCAGTTCTTC. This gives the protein CASSPGGGEWEQFF.

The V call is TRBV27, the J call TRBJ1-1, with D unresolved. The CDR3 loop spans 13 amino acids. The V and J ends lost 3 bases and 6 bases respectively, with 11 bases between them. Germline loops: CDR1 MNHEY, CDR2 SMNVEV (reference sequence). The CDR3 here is CASSFRQDAEAFF. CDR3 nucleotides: TGTGCCAGCAGTTTTCGGCAGGACGCTGAAGCTTTCTTT.

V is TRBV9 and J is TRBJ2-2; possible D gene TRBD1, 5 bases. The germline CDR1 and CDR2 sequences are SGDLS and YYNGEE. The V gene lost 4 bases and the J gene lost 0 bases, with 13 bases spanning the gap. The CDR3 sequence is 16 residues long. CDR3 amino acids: CASSPRTFANTGELFF. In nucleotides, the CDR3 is TGTGCCAGCAGCCCTCGGACATTCGCGAACACCGGGGAGCTGTTTTTT.

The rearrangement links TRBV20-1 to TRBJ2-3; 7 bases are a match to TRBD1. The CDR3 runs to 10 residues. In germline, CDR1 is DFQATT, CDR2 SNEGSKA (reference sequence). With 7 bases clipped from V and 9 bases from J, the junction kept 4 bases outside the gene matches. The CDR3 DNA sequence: TGCAGTGTTCTACAGGGGACGCAGTATTTT. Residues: CSVLQGTQYF.

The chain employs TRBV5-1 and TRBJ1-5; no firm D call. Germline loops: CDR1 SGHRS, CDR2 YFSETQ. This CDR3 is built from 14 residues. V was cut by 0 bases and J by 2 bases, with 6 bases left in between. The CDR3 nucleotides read TGCGCCAGCAGCTTGGAGGCAGGCAATCAGCCCCAGCATTTT. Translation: CASSLEAGNQPQHF.